A single sample gave rise to the 6 T cell receptor beta chains below, sequenced in a study of blood T cells in healthy people across ages. A second PCR, run for about 7 to 11 cycles, used a sample-barcoded 5' primer plus a J-beta primer mix. Each CDR3 protein gets one entry after TCRdb re-called the 5' RACE reads with MiXCR. The sample has fewer than 1.5 million distinct CDR3 sequences, 35% to 45% seen once. Sequencing was carried out using blood. These receptors were taken from a young woman in good health.

This chain uses TRBV27 with TRBJ2-1; 9 nucleotides line up with TRBD2. The CDR3 length is 14 residues. Trimming took 5 bases from V and 6 from J; bases not matched to a gene: 5. The germline CDR1 and CDR2 sequences are MNHEY and SMNVEV (reference sequence). The CDR3: CASSALAGLNEQFF. CDR3 coding DNA: TGTGCCAGCAGTGCCCTAGCGGGACTCAATGAGCAGTTCTTC.

This clonotype was counted a few times. This chain links TRBV11-2 with TRBJ1-2, with D possibly being TRBD1 (5 bases). The germline V gene has CDR1 SGHAT and CDR2 FQNNGV. CDR3 length: 14 residues. V was pared by 5 bases and J by 3 bases, with 13 bases between. As DNA, the CDR3 is TGTGCCAGCAGCAGGACAAGGGTCCACTATGGCTACACCTTC. Translating it yields CASSRTRVHYGYTF. Filled out from reference TRBV11-2 and TRBJ1-2, the complete variable domain reads EAGVAQSPRYKIIEKRQSVAFWCNPISGHATLYWYQQILGQGPKLLIQFQNNGVVDDSQLPKDRFSAERLKGVDSTLKIQPAKLEDSAVYLCASSRTRVHYGYTFGSGTRLTVV.

This chain joins TRBV11-2 and TRBJ1-4; D is undetermined. V was cut by 3 bases and J by 7 bases, with 6 bases left in between. CDR1 is SGHAT and CDR2 is FQNNGV in the germline V gene. The length of the CDR3 is 12 residues. CDR3 loop: CASSFSLEKLFF. The CDR3 nucleotides are TGTGCCAGCAGCTTCAGCCTTGAAAAACTGTTTTTT. Based on the CDR3 plus reference TRBV11-2 and TRBJ1-4, the full variable domain is EAGVAQSPRYKIIEKRQSVAFWCNPISGHATLYWYQQILGQGPKLLIQFQNNGVVDDSQLPKDRFSAERLKGVDSTLKIQPAKLEDSAVYLCASSFSLEKLFFGSGTQLSVL.

This clonotype was picked up a small number of times. The chain has TRBV29-1 and TRBJ1-6, with TRBD1 as a possible D gene (5 bases). Germline V lookup: CDR1 SQVTM, CDR2 ANQGSEA. The CDR3 contains 13 residues. V was clipped by 2 bases and J by 4 bases, with 6 bases between them. The CDR3 nucleotides read TGCAGCGTTGAAAGGGGATATAATTCACCCCTCCACTTT. This gives the protein CSVERGYNSPLHF. The full variable domain, its missing parts supplied by reference TRBV29-1 and TRBJ1-6, is SAVISQKPSRDICQRGTSLTIQCQVDSQVTMMFWYRQQPGQSLTLIATANQGSEATYESGFVIDKFPISRPNLTFSTLTVSNMSPEDSSIYLCSVERGYNSPLHFGNGTRLTVT.

The DNA of the CDR3 is TGTGCCAGCAGTTACTCGAGGACCTCCGAGCAGTACTTC. It is translated as CASSYSRTSEQYF. The chain recombines TRBV6-6 with TRBJ2-7, with D hard to call. CDR3 size: 13 residues. Germline lookup yields CDR1 MNHNY and CDR2 SVGAGI (reference sequence). The ends were cut back, 0 bases at V and 6 bases at J, with 9 bases in the middle.

This sequence joins TRBV7-2 and TRBJ2-3, with D perhaps assigned TRBD1 or TRBD2 (5 bases each). The length of the CDR3 is 15 residues. Trimming cost V 4 bases and J 1 base, with 12 bases left between them. Germline-derived CDR1 and CDR2 are SGHTA and FQGNSA. The CDR3 bases are TGTGCCAGCAGCTCGTCCGGGACCCGCACAGATACGCAGTATTTT. This codes for CASSSSGTRTDTQYF.